Presented here are 24 T cell receptor beta chains from one specimen sequenced in a study of blood T cell repertoires in COVID-19. The repertoire was sequenced with immunoSEQ multiplex PCR; TCRdb's copy has only in-frame clones and lacks some. The profile shows more than 350,000 clones, more than 70% of them singletons. The specimen sequenced was PBMCs or T cells enriched from blood (not recorded which). All receptors derive from a young woman who had been exposed to COVID-19.

The J gene is TRBJ1-1, the V gene TRBV5-1; a weak D match, TRBD1 (6 bases). The CDR3 spans 14 residues. The V gene's germline CDR1 is SGHRS and CDR2 YFSETQ. The V end lost 0 bases, the J end lost 3 bases, and 9 bases lay between the germline ends. CDR3 nucleotide sequence: TGCGCCAGCAGCTTGGAGGGGGTCTACACTGAAGCTTTCTTT. Amino acids: CASSLEGVYTEAFF.

This clone has more than one count but fewer than ten. This chain connects TRBV3-1 (or the pseudogene TRBV3-2) to TRBJ1-5, with TRBD1 as a possible D gene (6 bases). The CDR3 has 15 amino acids. CDR1 LGHDT and CDR2 YNNKEL come from the germline V gene (reference sequence). Trimming cost V 2 bases and J 3 bases, with 11 bases left between them. CDR3 DNA sequence: TGTGCCAGCAGCCAACAACAGGGTAACAATCAGCCCCAGCATTTT. Translation: CASSQQQGNNQPQHF.

This chain connects TRBV28 to TRBJ2-5, with D unresolved. The CDR3 covers 15 residues. Germline-derived CDR1 and CDR2 are MDHEN and SYDVKM. V was cut by 2 bases and J by 2 bases, with 12 bases left in between. The CDR3 DNA sequence: TGTGCCAGCAGTTTAACCGGGTCCAATCAAGAGACCCAGTACTTC. This translates into CASSLTGSNQETQYF.

V and J are TRBV6-1 and TRBJ2-2; 8 nucleotides align to TRBD1. CDR1 and CDR2 (germline): MNHNS, SASEGT. Trimming cost V 3 bases and J 1 base; bases outside gene matches: 13. This CDR3 spans 19 amino acids. The CDR3 is CASSDLTGEVVWNTGELFF. In nucleotides, the CDR3 is TGTGCCAGCAGTGATTTGACAGGGGAAGTAGTCTGGAACACCGGGGAGCTGTTTTTT.

The chain joins TRBV6-2 or TRBV6-3 to TRBJ1-1; no firm D call. V gave up 4 bases and J gave up 0 bases, with 9 bases separating them. CDR1 MNHEY and CDR2 SVGEGT come from the germline V gene. CDR3 length: 14 amino acids. The CDR3 is CASSSGQMNTEAFF. The DNA for the CDR3 is TGTGCCAGCAGTTCTGGGCAGATGAACACTGAAGCTTTCTTT.

The chain carries TRBV28 and TRBJ2-3, with 8 bases aligning to TRBD2. V trimming: 2 bases; J trimming: 2 bases; junction bases outside the gene matches: 3. Looked up from germline, CDR1 is MDHEN and CDR2 is SYDVKM. The CDR3 loop spans 15 amino acids. The CDR3 spells CASSLAGGYTDTQYF. Written as DNA, the CDR3 is TGTGCCAGCAGTTTAGCGGGGGGTTACACAGATACGCAGTATTTT.

The chain links TRBV7-2 to TRBJ2-7; D possibly corresponds to TRBD1 (6 bases). Per the germline V gene, CDR1 is SGHTA and CDR2 is FQGNSA. V gave up 4 bases and J gave up 0 bases, with 13 bases separating them. The CDR3 contains 15 residues. As DNA, the CDR3 is TGTGCCAGCAGCTCAACAGGGACCCTCTCCTACGAGCAGTACTTC. Translation gives CASSSTGTLSYEQYF. Full variable domain (rest looked up from reference TRBV7-2 and TRBJ2-7): GAGVSQSPSNKVTEKGKDVELRCDPISGHTALYWYRQSLGQGLEFLIYFQGNSAPDKSGLPSDRFSAERTGGSVSTLTIQRTQQEDSAVYLCASSSTGTLSYEQYFGPGTRLTVT.

This chain connects TRBV24-1 to TRBJ1-5; the D is unclear. This CDR3 has 14 residues. Trimming cost V 4 bases and J 5 bases, with 11 bases left between them. Germline loops: CDR1 KGHDR, CDR2 SFDVKD. The CDR3 sequence is CATSESWEDQPQHF. CDR3 sequence (DNA): TGTGCCACCAGTGAATCTTGGGAGGATCAGCCCCAGCATTTT.

The chain couples TRBV4-2 to TRBJ1-5; 9 nucleotides line up with TRBD1. V lost 0 bases to trimming and J lost 4 bases; unmatched junction nucleotides: 13. CDR3 size: 19 residues. CDR1 is LGHNA and CDR2 is YNFKEQ in the germline V gene. The CDR3 nucleotides are TGTGCCAGCAGCCAAGATCAGGGACAGGGTAACCCCCAAAATCAGCCCCAGCATTTT. It specifies CASSQDQGQGNPQNQPQHF.

This rearrangement joins TRBV29-1 to TRBJ1-1, with D uncertain. Germline-derived CDR1 and CDR2 are SQVTM and ANQGSEA. Between the trimmed V and J ends, which lost 7 bases and 0 bases, there was a span of 9 bases. The CDR3 covers 12 residues. CDR3 nucleotides: TGCAGCGCGGCCTCTATGAACACTGAAGCTTTCTTT. Protein product: CSAASMNTEAFF.

The rearrangement uses TRBV3-1 (or the pseudogene TRBV3-2) and TRBJ2-5; no clear D. Trimming took off 0 bases at V and 2 bases at J, with 7 bases between the two ends. The CDR3 runs to 14 residues. CDR1 LGHDT and CDR2 YNNKEL come from the germline V gene (reference sequence). CDR3 loop: CASSQEWQQETQYF. For the CDR3, the DNA is TGTGCCAGCAGCCAAGAGTGGCAGCAAGAGACCCAGTACTTC.

The chain employs TRBV2 and TRBJ1-1, with D possibly matching TRBD1 (5 bases). Looked up from germline, CDR1 is SNHLY and CDR2 is FYNNEI. Trimming took off 6 bases at V and 4 bases at J, with 12 bases between the two ends. The CDR3 covers 13 residues. CDR3 protein: CASRAPGGTEAFF. CDR3 DNA sequence: TGTGCCAGCAGAGCCCCGGGGGGCACTGAAGCTTTCTTT.

This clone has only one observation. J is TRBJ1-1 and V is TRBV5-1; possibly TRBD1 for D (6 bases). Deletions cut 0 bases from V and 1 base from J, with 16 bases between. The germline V gene encodes CDR1 SGHRS and CDR2 YFSETQ. The CDR3 extends over 17 amino acids. CDR3 coding DNA: TGCGCCAGCAGCTTGGGCAGGGGTTCCCTCGGGAACACTGAAGCTTTCTTT. Residues: CASSLGRGSLGNTEAFF.

The V and J genes are TRBV2 and TRBJ1-5; TRBD1 matches at 9 bases. The V segment lost 6 bases and the J segment 6 bases; nucleotides outside the gene matches: 6. This CDR3 is 14 amino acids long. Germline CDR1 and CDR2: SNHLY and FYNNEI. Here the CDR3 DNA reads TGTGCCAGCAGAGGGGGGACAGGGACTCAGCCCCAGCATTTT. This encodes CASRGGTGTQPQHF.

This clone was recorded only once. V gene TRBV27 combines with J gene TRBJ2-4, with 8 nucleotides matching TRBD1. The germline gives CDR1 MNHEY, CDR2 SMNVEV (reference sequence). The J segment lost 1 base and the V segment lost 4 bases, leaving 6 bases of the junction unmatched. The CDR3 contains 16 residues. The CDR3 region has the DNA TGTGCCAGCAGTTCCAGGGGGCTAGTTGCCAAAAACATTCAGTACTTC. Its translation: CASSSRGLVAKNIQYF.

The chain combines TRBV6-5 with TRBJ2-7; 11 nucleotides align to TRBD2. CDR3 size: 14 residues. V shed 5 bases and J 0 bases; nucleotides not matched to a gene: 0. The germline gives CDR1 MNHEY, CDR2 SVGAGI. The chain's CDR3 is CASSLAGGSYEQYF. CDR3 DNA sequence: TGTGCCAGCAGTCTAGCGGGAGGCTCCTACGAGCAGTACTTC.

The chain couples TRBV5-5 to TRBJ2-7, with a tentative D call TRBD2 (5 bases). Trimming removed 4 bases at V and 6 bases at J, with 23 bases between. This CDR3 spans 16 amino acids. CDR1 is SGHKS, CDR2 YYEKEE, per germline (reference sequence). CDR3 nucleotide sequence: TGTGCCAGCAGCCCTAGAGACCTAGCCGGTTTGCTCGAGCAGTACTTC. It yields the protein CASSPRDLAGLLEQYF. Full variable domain (outside the CDR3, taken from reference TRBV5-5 and TRBJ2-7): DAGVTQSPTHLIKTRGQQVTLRCSPISGHKSVSWYQQVLGQGPQFIFQYYEKEERGRGNFPDRFSARQFPNYSSELNVNALLLGDSALYLCASSPRDLAGLLEQYFGPGTRLTVT.

Only one count was recorded for this clone. Other DNA sequences in this specimen translate into the identical CDR3. The chain is built from TRBV18 and TRBJ1-1; 10 positions agree with TRBD1. Germline trimming cut 4 bases from V and 5 bases from J; bases unmatched to any gene: 4. Per the germline V gene, CDR1 is KGHSH and CDR2 is LQKENI. This CDR3 region has 14 residues. The CDR3 sequence is CASSLGQGGTEAFF. CDR3 coding DNA: TGTGCCAGCTCACTCGGACAGGGGGGTACTGAAGCTTTCTTT.

This sequence joins TRBV5-1 and TRBJ1-1, with D tentatively TRBD1 (5 bases). V gave up 2 bases and J gave up 9 bases, with 11 bases separating them. Germline loops: CDR1 SGHRS, CDR2 YFSETQ. The CDR3 covers 12 residues. Written as DNA, the CDR3 is TGCGCCAGCAGCTTTACCCAGGGAAAAGCTTTCTTT. It translates to CASSFTQGKAFF. The whole variable domain, filled in from reference TRBV5-1 and TRBJ1-1, reads KAGVTQTPRYLIKTRGQQVTLSCSPISGHRSVSWYQQTPGQGLQFLFEYFSETQRNKGNFPGRFSGRQFSNSRSEMNVSTLELGDSALYLCASSFTQGKAFFGQGTRLTVV.

The genes are TRBV27 and TRBJ1-1; D is unclear. The CDR3 totals 13 residues. V lost 5 bases and J 5 bases, leaving 12 bases between the germline ends. Germline V gene lookup returns CDR1 MNHEY and CDR2 SMNVEV (reference sequence). The CDR3 nucleotides are TGTGCCAGCAGTCTCCTCGGACTGACTGAAGCTTTCTTT. Its protein product is CASSLLGLTEAFF.

The chain uses TRBV11-2 and TRBJ2-7; 7 nucleotides match TRBD1. V lost 3 bases, J lost 4 bases, and 9 bases stayed unmatched. Germline V gives CDR1 SGHAT, CDR2 FQNNGV. The CDR3 totals 15 residues. The CDR3 DNA reads as TGTGCCAGCAGCTTCCAAGGTCCAGGGGGTTACGAGCAGTACTTC. This sequence encodes CASSFQGPGGYEQYF.

The rearrangement links TRBV6-5 to TRBJ2-7, with a possible D match to TRBD1 (5 bases). The CDR3 has 14 amino acids. The germline V gene has CDR1 MNHEY and CDR2 SVGAGI. The V gene lost 5 bases and the J gene lost 0 bases, with 11 bases spanning the gap. The CDR3 spells CASSRQTLSYEQYF. CDR3 DNA sequence: TGTGCCAGCAGTCGACAGACACTCTCCTACGAGCAGTACTTC.

The chain couples TRBV5-4 to TRBJ1-1; D is possibly TRBD1 (6 bases). This CDR3 has 14 amino acids. Deletions cut 0 bases from V and 1 base from J, with 7 bases between. CDR1 and CDR2 from the germline V gene are SGHNT and YYREEE (reference sequence). The CDR3 sequence is CASSLGTANTEAFF. The DNA for the CDR3 is TGTGCCAGCAGCTTGGGGACAGCGAACACTGAAGCTTTCTTT.

The CDR3 region has the DNA TGTGCCACCAGCAGAGACCGGGACTTCTACGAGCAGTACTTC. Protein sequence: CATSRDRDFYEQYF. The chain links TRBV15 to TRBJ2-7; a weak D match, TRBD2 (6 bases). Deletions cut 0 bases from V and 3 bases from J, with 9 bases between. Per the germline V gene, CDR1 is LNHNV and CDR2 is YYDKDF (reference sequence). This CDR3 region has 14 residues. The full variable domain, its missing parts supplied by reference TRBV15 and TRBJ2-7, is DAMVIQNPRYQVTQFGKPVTLSCSQTLNHNVMYWYQQKSSQAPKLLFHYYDKDFNNEADTPDNFQSRRPNTSFCFLDIRSPGLGDTAMYLCATSRDRDFYEQYFGPGTRLTVT.